Presented here are 27 T cell receptor beta chains from one specimen sequenced in a study of blood T cell repertoires in COVID-19. Generated by immunoSEQ multiplex PCR, the TCRdb table keeps only in-frame clones and is missing some. Of tens of thousands of clones listed, around 83% are singletons. The material sequenced was peripheral blood. The source of these receptors is a woman aged 50 to 60 with acute or convalescent COVID-19.

The chain employs TRBV18 and TRBJ2-5; the D gene is possibly TRBD2 (5 bases). The germline V gene has CDR1 KGHSH and CDR2 LQKENI. This CDR3 spans 14 amino acids. With 4 bases removed from V and 1 base from J, the gap between germline ends came to 10 bases. CDR3 protein: CASSLPGVQETQYF. DNA of the CDR3: TGTGCCAGCTCACTTCCCGGGGTCCAAGAGACCCAGTACTTC.

The chain joins TRBV6-4 to TRBJ2-1, with TRBD1 matching over 7 bases. Germline assignment: CDR1 MRHNA and CDR2 SNTAGT. V lost 6 bases, J lost 5 bases, and 10 bases stayed unmatched. The CDR3 is 15 amino acids. The CDR3 loop reads CASSPGDRDNNEQFF. The CDR3 region has the DNA TGTGCCAGCAGCCCCGGAGACAGGGATAACAATGAGCAGTTCTTC.

The V gene is TRBV12-3 or TRBV12-4, the J gene TRBJ2-2; D is unresolved. The CDR3 runs to 12 residues. V lost 7 bases and J lost 6, with 9 bases in between. CDR3 protein: CASTSYPGELFF. DNA for the CDR3: TGTGCCAGCACCTCTTATCCCGGGGAGCTGTTTTTT.

The chain has TRBV19 and TRBJ2-5; TRBD1 is a possible D gene (6 bases). The ends were cut back, 5 bases at V and 3 bases at J, with 19 bases in the middle. There are 16 residues in the CDR3. Germline CDR1 LNHDA, CDR2 SQIVND (reference sequence). CDR3 nucleotides: TGTGCCAGTAGTGGCAGGGGATGGGGACAAGAAGAGACCCAGTACTTC. Protein sequence: CASSGRGWGQEETQYF.

This clone is a singleton in its sample. The chain links TRBV18 to TRBJ2-1, with a possible D match to TRBD1 (5 bases). The CDR3 spans 16 residues. V was clipped by 0 bases and J by 7 bases, with 16 bases between them. Germline CDR1 and CDR2: KGHSH and LQKENI. This chain's CDR3 is CASSPPGSGLSNEQFF. The CDR3 region has the DNA TGTGCCAGCTCACCACCTGGTTCAGGGTTATCGAATGAGCAGTTCTTC.

This rearrangement joins TRBV9 to TRBJ2-7; weak D call: TRBD2 (6 bases). Trimming removed 2 bases from V and 3 bases from J, with 15 bases in between. This CDR3 is 15 amino acids long. Germline assignment: CDR1 SGDLS and CDR2 YYNGEE. The CDR3 spells CASSVGGQPSYEQYF. DNA of the CDR3: TGTGCCAGCAGCGTGGGAGGTCAACCCAGCTACGAGCAGTACTTC. The whole variable domain, remainder taken from reference TRBV9 and TRBJ2-7, is DSGVTQTPKHLITATGQRVTLRCSPRSGDLSVYWYQQSLDQGLQFLIQYYNGEERAKGNILERFSAQQFPDLHSELNLSSLELGDSALYFCASSVGGQPSYEQYFGPGTRLTVT.

V usage is TRBV5-6 and J usage is TRBJ2-7; the match to TRBD1 covers 9 bases. Losses at the gene ends were 3 bases for V and 1 base for J; bases not matched to a gene: 14. Germline assignment: CDR1 SGHDT and CDR2 YYEEEE. The CDR3 contains 18 residues. The CDR3 DNA is TGTGCCAGCAGCTCACGCGGGTCCTGGGACAGGGTATCCTACGAGCAGTACTTC. It yields the protein CASSSRGSWDRVSYEQYF.

There are a few counts of this clone. The V and J genes are TRBV24-1 and TRBJ2-3; tentative D call: TRBD2 (5 bases). The V gene's germline CDR1 is KGHDR and CDR2 SFDVKD. The CDR3 spans 15 residues. V dropped 2 bases and J dropped 5 bases, with 13 bases sitting between them. The CDR3 loop is CATSDWRWGGDTQYF. CDR3 DNA sequence: TGTGCCACCAGTGATTGGAGGTGGGGTGGAGATACGCAGTATTTT.

The chain recombines TRBV27 with TRBJ2-1; tentative D call: TRBD1 (6 bases). The germline V and J ends were trimmed by 5 bases and 11 bases, with 28 bases remaining between them. The germline V gene encodes CDR1 MNHEY and CDR2 SMNVEV (reference sequence). This CDR3 region has 17 residues. The CDR3: CASSPYSPGHLIGKQFF. CDR3 sequence (DNA): TGTGCCAGCAGTCCCTATAGTCCGGGACACCTTATAGGGAAGCAGTTCTTC.

This clone was counted a few times. The rearrangement uses TRBV18 and TRBJ1-2, with unresolved D. The V gene lost 0 bases and the J gene lost 10 bases, with 12 bases spanning the gap. The CDR3 extends over 13 amino acids. Germline V gives CDR1 KGHSH, CDR2 LQKENI. In nucleotides, the CDR3 is TGTGCCAGCTCACCACCGCAGACTACTGACTACACCTTC. Translation: CASSPPQTTDYTF. The full variable domain, with the rest looked up from reference TRBV18 and TRBJ1-2, is NAGVMQNPRHLVRRRGQEARLRCSPMKGHSHVYWYRQLPEEGLKFMVYLQKENIIDESGMPKERFSAEFPKEGPSILRIQQVVRGDSAAYFCASSPPQTTDYTFGSGTRLTVV.

This clone was observed once. The rearrangement joins TRBV7-3 to TRBJ2-7; 9 bases agree with TRBD2. V lost 5 bases, J lost 5 bases, and 10 bases stayed unmatched. The CDR3 has 15 residues. From germline, CDR1 is SGHTA and CDR2 FQGTGA. The CDR3 protein is CASSPGLAIFHEQYF. The CDR3 DNA reads as TGTGCCAGCAGCCCGGGACTAGCCATCTTCCACGAGCAGTACTTC.

The rearrangement links TRBV3-1 (or the pseudogene TRBV3-2) to TRBJ2-2, with a possible D match to TRBD1 (6 bases). V was cut by 4 bases and J by 1 base, with 16 bases left in between. The CDR3 sequence is 17 residues long. CDR1 is LGHDT, CDR2 YNNKEL, per germline (reference sequence). The CDR3 protein is CASSPLGGIMNTGELFF. CDR3 bases: TGTGCCAGCAGCCCCCTTGGGGGCATCATGAACACCGGGGAGCTGTTTTTT.

This clone was seen a few times. The chain carries TRBV11-2 and TRBJ1-1, with 8 bases aligning to TRBD1. CDR3 length equals 15 residues. V shed 5 bases and J 1 base; nucleotides not matched to a gene: 6. CDR1 is SGHAT, CDR2 FQNNGV, per germline. The CDR3 protein is CASSRNRGRNTEAFF. CDR3 DNA: TGTGCCAGCAGCCGTAACAGGGGGAGGAACACTGAAGCTTTCTTT. Complete variable domain (other parts from reference TRBV11-2 and TRBJ1-1): EAGVAQSPRYKIIEKRQSVAFWCNPISGHATLYWYQQILGQGPKLLIQFQNNGVVDDSQLPKDRFSAERLKGVDSTLKIQPAKLEDSAVYLCASSRNRGRNTEAFFGQGTRLTVV.

The J gene is TRBJ1-5, the V gene TRBV2, with 8 bases aligning to TRBD1. Germline V gene data show CDR1 as SNHLY and CDR2 as FYNNEI. The trim removed 8 bases at V and 6 bases at J, leaving 6 bases unmatched. CDR3 size: 13 residues. Here the CDR3 reads CASRSDRVQPQHF. The CDR3, as DNA: TGTGCCAGCCGATCGGACAGGGTTCAGCCCCAGCATTTT.

The J gene is TRBJ2-3, the V gene TRBV7-9; 14 bases are a match to TRBD2. The V gene end was trimmed by 4 bases and the J gene end by 5 bases; junction bases not matched to a gene: 8. This CDR3 comprises 17 residues. CDR1 and CDR2 (germline): SEHNR, FQNEAQ (reference sequence). CDR3 DNA sequence: TGTGCCAGCAGCTCACCGACTAGCGGGGGGGGCAGAGATACGCAGTATTTT. Translating gives CASSSPTSGGGRDTQYF. Looking up the rest from reference TRBV7-9 and TRBJ2-3 gives the full variable domain: DTGVSQNPRHKITKRGQNVTFRCDPISEHNRLYWYRQTLGQGPEFLTYFQNEAQLEKSRLLSDRFSAERPKGSFSTLEIQRTEQGDSAMYLCASSSPTSGGGRDTQYFGPGTRLTVL.

The chain uses TRBV7-9 and TRBJ1-2; 10 nucleotides align to TRBD1. CDR1 and CDR2 from the germline V gene are SEHNR and FQNEAQ (reference sequence). V was clipped by 3 bases and J by 0 bases; unmatched bases: 7. CDR3 size: 17 residues. The chain's CDR3 is CASSFLGTGAPNYGYTF. The CDR3 DNA reads as TGTGCCAGCAGCTTCCTAGGGACAGGGGCGCCTAACTATGGCTACACCTTC.

The V and J genes are TRBV5-3 and TRBJ2-7, with a tentative D call TRBD2 (5 bases). TRBV5-3 is sorted into the ORF group, with uncertain function. Trimming took 6 bases from V and 4 from J, leaving 23 bases between them. The CDR3 is 16 amino acids. This chain's CDR3 is CARILRRRGPRYEQYF. CDR3 DNA: TGTGCCAGAATCCTACGGAGGCGAGGGCCGAGGTACGAGCAGTACTTC.

V usage is TRBV2 and J usage is TRBJ2-1; D gene unclear. The CDR3 has 13 amino acids. Germline CDR1 SNHLY, CDR2 FYNNEI. V was pared by 7 bases and J by 5 bases, with 12 bases between. CDR3 in DNA: TGTGCCAGCAACGACGAACGGGACAATGAGCAGTTCTTC. It specifies CASNDERDNEQFF.

V is TRBV9 and J is TRBJ2-1; 7 bases are a match to TRBD1. The CDR3 contains 15 residues. The trim removed 4 bases at V and 2 bases at J, leaving 6 bases unmatched. Germline CDR1 is SGDLS and CDR2 is YYNGEE. Written as DNA, the CDR3 is TGTGCCAGCAGCTCCCGGGACAGCCCCTACAATGAGCAGTTCTTC. It yields the protein CASSSRDSPYNEQFF. Full variable domain (outside the CDR3, taken from reference TRBV9 and TRBJ2-1): DSGVTQTPKHLITATGQRVTLRCSPRSGDLSVYWYQQSLDQGLQFLIQYYNGEERAKGNILERFSAQQFPDLHSELNLSSLELGDSALYFCASSSRDSPYNEQFFGPGTRLTVL.

This chain uses TRBV9 with TRBJ2-5; D is possibly TRBD2 (6 bases). Germline assignment: CDR1 SGDLS and CDR2 YYNGEE. Trimming removed 0 bases at V and 3 bases at J, with 12 bases between. The CDR3 runs to 15 residues. This CDR3 reads CASSVGGLGKETQYF. The CDR3 region has the DNA TGTGCCAGCAGCGTAGGGGGACTCGGGAAAGAGACCCAGTACTTC.

This chain connects TRBV5-1 to TRBJ1-1; 8 nucleotides line up with TRBD1. Trimming cost V 7 bases and J 1 base; bases outside gene matches: 12. Germline CDR1 reads SGHRS; CDR2 reads YFSETQ. CDR3 length: 16 amino acids. The CDR3, as DNA: TGCGCCAGCCTTTCCTACTCCGGGACAGGGAACACTGAAGCTTTCTTT. The encoded protein is CASLSYSGTGNTEAFF. Based on the CDR3 plus reference TRBV5-1 and TRBJ1-1, the full variable domain is KAGVTQTPRYLIKTRGQQVTLSCSPISGHRSVSWYQQTPGQGLQFLFEYFSETQRNKGNFPGRFSGRQFSNSRSEMNVSTLELGDSALYLCASLSYSGTGNTEAFFGQGTRLTVV.

This clone has more than one count but fewer than ten. The V and J genes are TRBV12-3 or TRBV12-4 and TRBJ2-7; 11 positions agree with TRBD2. Unmatched junction bases numbered 4, after V lost 6 bases and J lost 6 bases. The CDR3 is 13 amino acids. The CDR3 region is CASRRLAGLEQYF. The CDR3 region has the DNA TGTGCCAGCAGACGACTAGCGGGGCTCGAGCAGTACTTC.

The rearrangement joins TRBV7-2 to TRBJ2-5; 12 bases fit TRBD1. Germline CDR1 SGHTA, CDR2 FQGNSA. This CDR3 has 15 amino acids. J was trimmed by 3 bases and V by 4 bases; bases with no gene match: 3. The CDR3 DNA reads as TGTGCCAGCAGCTCGGGACAGGGGGCGGAAGAGACCCAGTACTTC. It encodes CASSSGQGAEETQYF.

The chain recombines TRBV4-3 with TRBJ2-5; no definite D call. Trimming left V 3 bases short and J 9 bases short, with 20 bases between. The CDR3 extends over 15 amino acids. The V gene's germline CDR1 is LGHNA and CDR2 YSLEER. CDR3 sequence reads: CASSQGLSLGLAQYF. In DNA form, the CDR3 reads TGCGCCAGCAGCCAGGGCTTGAGCCTTGGTTTGGCCCAGTACTTC.

The rearrangement joins TRBV6-1 to TRBJ2-1; D gene unclear. V was trimmed by 3 bases and J by 4 bases, leaving 13 bases between them. The CDR3 spans 15 residues. Germline V gene data show CDR1 as MNHNS and CDR2 as SASEGT. For the CDR3, the DNA is TGTGCCAGCAGTGATTGGCCAGAATATTACAATGAGCAGTTCTTC. Translating gives CASSDWPEYYNEQFF.

The chain uses TRBV6-2 or TRBV6-3 and TRBJ2-6, with TRBD1 matching 8 bases. Per germline, CDR1 MNHEY and CDR2 SVGEGT. The CDR3 runs 18 residues. V lost 6 bases to trimming and J lost 0 bases; unmatched junction nucleotides: 10. The CDR3 bases are TGTGCCAGCAGGTACCCGGGACAGGCCCTCTCTGGGGCCAACGTCCTGACTTTC. Residues: CASRYPGQALSGANVLTF.

This clone was detected only a few times. The chain uses TRBV2 and TRBJ2-3; D ambiguous. Germline lookup yields CDR1 SNHLY and CDR2 FYNNEI. V was trimmed by 4 bases and J by 4 bases, leaving 6 bases between them. The CDR3 has 12 amino acids. The chain's CDR3 is CASSGESDTQYF. CDR3 DNA sequence: TGTGCCAGCAGTGGAGAGTCAGATACGCAGTATTTT.